This TCR beta chain was captured by sequencing in a study of CD8+ T cells in alopecia areata. In each case, RNA was isolated and then reverse transcribed into cDNA as the sequencing template. TCRdb keeps only in-frame clones here, not all; method: immunoSEQ multiplex PCR. The data hold some 110,000 clones, with around 61% observed a single time. The origin of this receptor is a human donor in good health. Sequenced material: CD4+ T cells sorted from blood.

In DNA form, the CDR3 reads TGTGCCAGCAGTGAAGAAGCTCTGGTGCAGCAAGAGACCCAGTACTTC. Translated, it gives CASSEEALVQQETQYF. The chain combines TRBV2 with TRBJ2-5, with no clear D. V dropped 1 base and J dropped 2 bases, with 14 bases sitting between them. CDR3 length: 16 residues. Per germline, CDR1 SNHLY and CDR2 FYNNEI.